Given below is one TCR beta chain in context. The specificity of this receptor is unknown. No base quality information exists; no much larger clone differs at one position. CDR1 is given as SEHNR and CDR2 as FQNEAQ, both from the germline V gene (reference sequence). Reading from cysteine to phenylalanine, the CDR3 counts 15 amino acids. CDR3 DNA is the only sequence kept; it has 45 bases, read in frame from the first base. V and J are truncated by 1 base and 5 bases respectively, leaving an intervening sequence of 12 bases. The data are from a study of T-cell memory formation after mild COVID-19 (dated by TCRdb to about 2021). About the full investigation: Most TCR sequence clusters were specific to one of the two donors. In a couple of donors, T-cell clones that expanded and contracted after mild COVID-19 were tracked by sequencing TCRalpha and TCRbeta repertoires over time. Two young, previously healthy adult volunteers made up the cohort, one male and one female. General study outcomes and caveats: Clones that contracted from day 15 to 85 showed balanced CD4/CD8 phenotypes, whereas a second wave of clones that expanded from day 15 to 37 leaned towards CD4+. Contracting CD4+ clones were located mainly in the CM and EM memory subsets, whereas CD8+ clones were found to be enriched in EMRA. Whether the second-wave clones peaking on day 37 were SARS-CoV-2 specific was not confirmed. Only a couple of mild cases were covered in the study, and larger cohorts including severe cases with pre-infection samples were considered necessary. Some responding clones were detected in pre-infection memory, suggesting pre-existing cross-reactive memory T cells joined the SARS-CoV-2 response.

Data came from an Illumina NovaSeq 6000. Using 5'RACE with constant-segment primers, TCRalpha and TCRbeta cDNA libraries were constructed, with sample barcodes and unique molecular identifiers added in the process. RNA was extracted from every sample with Trizol reagent. Libraries were amplified in two PCR steps, with a second sample barcode and Illumina TruSeq adapters added in the second step. Libraries were sequenced on an Illumina NovaSeq with 2 x 150 bp paired-end reads. In the paper's pipeline: Demultiplexing of reads and collapsing into UMI-guided consensus sequences were performed with migec v1.2.7. Using mixcr v2.1.11, UMI consensuses were aligned to TRA and TRB V and J templates and then assembled into clonotypes. A clonotype was counted as expanded or contracted only when both edgeR and NoisET called the clonotype significant, with the noise models trained on biological replicates. For edgeR calls, the thresholds were a false discovery rate-adjusted p below 0.01 and a log2 fold-change of 1. As an exploratory analysis of dynamics, max-normalized trajectories of the 1000 most abundant clonotypes were examined with PCA combined with hierarchical clustering. Each responding clone was given a CD4 or CD8 phenotype based on the CD4+ and CD8+ repertoires, which had been sequenced separately. Starting from the raw public reads, TCRdb applied fastp trimming at Q25, assembled clones with MiXCR and retained in-frame beta chains. When rows share a CDR3 protein, they turn into one entry using the most common DNA and genes. The V and J calls, along with clone size, are taken from TCRdb and not from the paper's own processing. The sample yields roughly 620,000 distinct CDR3 sequences; approximately 19% were counted once. Approximately 12% of the sample lies in the top ten.

PBMCs were isolated by Ficoll-Paque density gradient centrifugation. This sequence uses TRBV7-9 and TRBJ2-1; the D gene could be either TRBD1 or TRBD2, each agreeing at 5 bases. The sequencing sample was made of PBMCs or a T cell subset sorted from them (not recorded which). The TCR sequence derives from an adult woman who had mild COVID-19 (a few samples of this study predate the infection). The sample titles of this study are shuffled in the database, so cell type and time point are left out; the donor was told from shared clones. The nucleotides are TGTGCCAGCAGCTTAGTTAGGGGACCCGACAATGAGCAGTTCTTC. The translation is CASSLVRGPDNEQFF.